The source of this T cell receptor beta chain is a study of blood T cell repertoires in COVID-19. This CDR3 contains 14 residues. Germline assignment: CDR1 PRHDT and CDR2 FYEKMQ (reference sequence). J lost 4 bases, V lost 3 bases, and 6 bases had no gene match. Only in-frame clones appear in the TCRdb table, and some are missing; sequencing was by immunoSEQ multiplex PCR. The profile shows hundreds of thousands of clones, 70% to 90% of them singletons. Sequencing input: peripheral blood. The rearrangement links TRBV13 to TRBJ2-7; 7 nucleotides line up with TRBD2. This clonotype was obtained from a young woman who had recovered from COVID-19. This CDR3 reads CASSFSGPIYEQYF. The CDR3 DNA reads TGTGCCAGCAGCTTTAGCGGGCCTATTTACGAGCAGTACTTC.